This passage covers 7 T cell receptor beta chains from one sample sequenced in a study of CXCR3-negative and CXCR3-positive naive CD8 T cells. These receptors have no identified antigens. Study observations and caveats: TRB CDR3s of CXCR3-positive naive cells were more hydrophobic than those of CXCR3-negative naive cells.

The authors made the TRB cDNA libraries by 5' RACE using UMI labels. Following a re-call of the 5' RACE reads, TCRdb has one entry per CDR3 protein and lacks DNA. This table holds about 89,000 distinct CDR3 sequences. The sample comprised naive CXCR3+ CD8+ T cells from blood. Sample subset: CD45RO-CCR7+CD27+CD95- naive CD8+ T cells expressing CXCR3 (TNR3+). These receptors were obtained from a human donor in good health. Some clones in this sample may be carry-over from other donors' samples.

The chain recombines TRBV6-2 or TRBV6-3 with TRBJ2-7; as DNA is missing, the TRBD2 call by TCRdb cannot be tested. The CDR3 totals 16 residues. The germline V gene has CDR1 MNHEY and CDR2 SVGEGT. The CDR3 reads CASNIAGDPGIYEQYF.

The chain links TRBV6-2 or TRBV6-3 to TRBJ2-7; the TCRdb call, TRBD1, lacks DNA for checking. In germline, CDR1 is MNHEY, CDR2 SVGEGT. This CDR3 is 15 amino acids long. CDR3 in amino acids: CASSYSGTGGSEQYF.

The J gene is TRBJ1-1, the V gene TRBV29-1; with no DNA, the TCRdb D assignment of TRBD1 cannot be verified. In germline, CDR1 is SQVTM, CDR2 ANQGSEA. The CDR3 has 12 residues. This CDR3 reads CSVGQGNTEAFF. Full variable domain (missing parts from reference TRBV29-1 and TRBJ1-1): SAVISQKPSRDICQRGTSLTIQCQVDSQVTMMFWYRQQPGQSLTLIATANQGSEATYESGFVIDKFPISRPNLTFSTLTVSNMSPEDSSIYLCSVGQGNTEAFFGQGTRLTVV.

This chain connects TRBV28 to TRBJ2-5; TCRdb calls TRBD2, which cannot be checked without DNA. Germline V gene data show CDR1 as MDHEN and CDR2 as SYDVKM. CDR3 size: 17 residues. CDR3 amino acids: CASIWRGSGGAQETQYF.

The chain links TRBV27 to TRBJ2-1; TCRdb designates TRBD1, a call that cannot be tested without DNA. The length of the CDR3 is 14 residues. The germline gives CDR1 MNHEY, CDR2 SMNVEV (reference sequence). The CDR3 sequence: CASSLSGTAYMEFF.

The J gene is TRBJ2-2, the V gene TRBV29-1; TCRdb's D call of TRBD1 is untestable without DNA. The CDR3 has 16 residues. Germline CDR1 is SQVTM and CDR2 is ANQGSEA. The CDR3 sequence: CSASPPGQGNTGELFF.

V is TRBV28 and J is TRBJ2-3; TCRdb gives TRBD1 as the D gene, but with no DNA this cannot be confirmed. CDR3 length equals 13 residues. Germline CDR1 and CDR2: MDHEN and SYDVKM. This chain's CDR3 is CASSPRGTDTQYF.